This TCR beta chain is from a study of shared clonotypes between healthy human individuals. General observations from the study: Non-shared clonotypes showed lower generation probabilities than clonotypes common to all four donors. In a handful of donors, about 5% of naive CD4 clonotypes appeared in common.

With 5 bases clipped from V and 1 base from J, the junction kept 4 bases outside the gene matches. Germline CDR1 reads SEHNR; CDR2 reads FQNEAQ (reference sequence). The CDR3 contains 15 residues. The data were produced by immunoSEQ multiplex PCR, yet TCRdb's version contains in-frame clones alone and is incomplete. The data show about 2.4 million clones, around 90% seen once. Concerning this clone itself: Its antigen remains unidentified.

The TCR sequence derives from a man in his late teens or twenties in good health. The sequenced sample was naive CD4+ T cells sorted from blood. The sample's subset: CD45RA+ positively selected. This chain connects TRBV7-9 to TRBJ1-5; 8 nucleotides align to TRBD1. CDR3 nucleotide sequence: TGTGCCAGCAGCCTTACAGGGGGGAGCAATCAGCCCCAGCATTTT. It is translated as CASSLTGGSNQPQHF.